This is a list of T cell receptor beta chains from one sample in a study of Graves' ophthalmopathy and Graves' hyperthyroidism. TCRdb re-called the multiplex PCR reads through MiXCR, storing one row per CDR3 protein. The sample holds roughly 350,000 distinct CDR3 sequences, 17% seen once. Source material: peripheral blood. The receptors were sampled from an adult woman with stable Graves' hyperthyroidism. Both conserved end residues are part of each CDR3. The D gene is left open where the match is weak. Clone size, where shown, is once, few, many, or a class for clones that have expanded.

clone_size cdr3_length d_call j_call v_call cdr3_aa cdr3_nt
many 15 TRBD2 TRBJ2-7 TRBV7-2 CASSLQGLDFGEQYF TGTGCCAGCAGCTTACAAGGACTAGACTTCGGTGAGCAGTACTTC
many 14 NA TRBJ2-7 TRBV6-2/TRBV6-3 CASSTSGLGDQQYF TGTGCCAGCAGTACCAGCGGGCTTGGTGACCAGCAGTACTTC
few 15 TRBD2 TRBJ2-5 TRBV4-3 CASSLGLADGETQYF TGCGCCAGCAGCCTGGGACTAGCGGACGGGGAGACCCAGTACTTC
many 17 NA TRBJ2-4 TRBV19 CASSQSGRNLAKNIQYF TGTGCCAGTAGCCAGTCTGGACGGAACCTAGCCAAAAACATTCAGTACTTC
few 20 TRBD1 TRBJ1-5 TRBV25-1 CASSLFRDRGRFKGNQPQHF TGTGCCAGCAGTCTTTTCAGGGACAGGGGGCGATTTAAGGGCAATCAGCCCCAGCATTTT
NA 14 TRBD1 TRBJ1-2 TRBV12-3/TRBV12-4 CASSRTGGSYGYTF TGTGCCAGCTCGCGGACAGGGGGCAGCTATGGCTACACCTTC
NA 13 NA TRBJ2-7 TRBV29-1 CSVVGGLSYEQYF TGCAGCGTTGTCGGGGGGCTTAGTTACGAGCAGTACTTC
NA 19 NA TRBJ2-1 TRBV4-2 CASSQWGLAFGFVNNEQFF TGTGCCAGCAGCCAATGGGGCTTGGCGTTCGGCTTCGTGAACAATGAGCAGTTCTTC
many 16 TRBD1 TRBJ1-6 TRBV20-1 CSARDQGQGSNSPLHF TGCAGTGCTAGGGACCAGGGACAGGGCTCTAATTCACCCCTCCACTTT
many 13 TRBD1 TRBJ2-7 TRBV6-2/TRBV6-3 CASHRGRAYEQYF TGTGCCAGTCACAGGGGGCGAGCCTACGAGCAGTACTTC
many 15 TRBD2 TRBJ2-4 TRBV20-1 CSASSGRDGLNIQYF TGCAGTGCTAGTAGCGGGAGAGATGGGTTAAACATTCAGTACTTC
NA 16 TRBD1 TRBJ1-1 TRBV4-1 CASSQPNRGHRTEAFF TGCGCCAGCAGCCAACCTAACAGGGGGCATAGGACTGAAGCTTTCTTT
NA 14 NA TRBJ1-3 TRBV12-3/TRBV12-4 CASSSRAFGNTIYF TGTGCCAGCAGTTCCCGGGCGTTTGGAAACACCATATATTTT
many 15 NA TRBJ2-7 TRBV25-1 CASSANGIRSYEQYF TGTGCCAGCAGTGCAAACGGGATACGGTCCTACGAGCAGTACTTC
many 14 NA TRBJ2-4 TRBV5-1 CASSLGGGTNIQYF TGCGCCAGCAGCTTGGGGGGAGGAACGAACATTCAGTACTTC
many 15 NA TRBJ1-5 TRBV19 CASSIRVGSNQPQHF TGTGCCAGTAGTATTCGGGTTGGCAGCAATCAGCCCCAGCATTTT
NA 13 NA TRBJ2-2 TRBV12-3/TRBV12-4 CASSFLGTGELFF TGTGCCAGCAGTTTTCTGGGGACCGGGGAGCTGTTTTTT
many 14 NA TRBJ1-3 TRBV6-5 CASSYSSPGNTIYF TGTGCCAGCAGTTACTCGTCCCCTGGAAACACCATATATTTT
once 14 NA TRBJ2-5 TRBV2 CASVYDGIRETQYF TGTGCCAGCGTGTACGACGGGATCCGGGAGACCCAGTACTTC
many 14 NA TRBJ2-7 TRBV4-3 CASSPAGTIYEQYF TGCGCCAGCAGCCCGGCCGGGACCATTTATGAGCAGTACTTC
many 14 NA TRBJ2-2 TRBV19 CASSIEVGTGELFF TGTGCCAGTAGCATCGAGGTGGGGACCGGGGAGCTGTTTTTT
many 16 TRBD1 TRBJ2-7 TRBV5-1 CASSLVGTGGLDEQYF TGCGCCAGCAGCTTGGTCGGGACAGGGGGCTTGGACGAGCAGTACTTC
NA 14 NA TRBJ1-1 TRBV12-3/TRBV12-4 CASSLEGLPTEAFF TGTGCCAGCAGTTTAGAGGGATTGCCCACTGAAGCTTTCTTT
NA 13 NA TRBJ2-5 TRBV20-1 CSEGAGRGETQYF TGCAGTGAGGGGGCAGGGAGGGGAGAGACCCAGTACTTC
many 15 NA TRBJ1-1 TRBV6-2/TRBV6-3 CASSHRPAQNTEAFF TGTGCCAGCAGTCACCGTCCAGCACAGAACACTGAAGCTTTCTTT
many 13 NA TRBJ1-3 TRBV27 CASRMSSGNTIYF TGTGCCAGTCGAATGAGCTCTGGAAACACCATATATTTT